Listed below are T cell receptor beta chains from one sample, sequenced in a study of T cells in localized non-small cell lung cancer. Generated by immunoSEQ multiplex PCR, the TCRdb table keeps only in-frame clones and is missing some. The table includes approximately 81,000 clones, 88% detected once. The material was peripheral blood, obtained before any cancer treatment. Receptors were obtained from a woman aged 40 to 75 with stage I squamous cell lung carcinoma. The CDR3 runs from the conserved cysteine through the conserved F or W. A D gene is named only where the DNA matches it firmly. Not all rows give a size; the values are once, few, many and, for expanded clones, a class.

>.|TRBV27|TRBJ2-2|once
CASSLGARTGELFF
TGTGCCAGCTCCCTAGGGGCGCGGACCGGGGAGCTGTTTTTT
>.|TRBV6-6|TRBJ1-5|few
CASTETRVGNQPQHF
TGTGCCAGCACCGAGACGAGAGTTGGCAATCAGCCCCAGCATTTT
>TRBD1|TRBV18|TRBJ1-2|.
CASSHTDRVDGYTF
TGTGCCAGCTCACACACGGACAGGGTAGACGGCTACACCTTC
>TRBD1|TRBV5-1|TRBJ2-7|.
CASSFRQGENEQYF
TGCGCCAGCAGCTTTCGACAGGGGGAGAACGAGCAGTACTTC
>.|TRBV5-4|TRBJ1-1|.
CASSLPENMNTEAFF
TGTGCCAGCAGCCTACCAGAGAACATGAACACTGAAGCTTTCTTT
>.|TRBV7-9|TRBJ1-1|.
CASLRAGLSLTEAFF
TGTGCCAGCTTAAGGGCAGGCCTCTCTCTCACTGAAGCTTTCTTT
>.|TRBV29-1|TRBJ2-3|.
CSVDVVRDTQYF
TGCAGCGTTGATGTGGTACGGGATACGCAGTATTTT
>TRBD1|TRBV9|TRBJ2-5|.
CASSVAGGDAQYF
TGTGCCAGCAGCGTAGCAGGGGGCGATGCCCAGTACTTC
>TRBD1|TRBV30|TRBJ1-2|few
CAWNPGGGGYTF
TGTGCCTGGAACCCAGGGGGCGGTGGCTACACCTTC
>.|TRBV11-2|TRBJ1-4|.
CASSHYRGTNEKLFF
TGTGCCAGCAGCCATTACAGAGGAACTAATGAAAAACTGTTTTTT
>TRBD2|TRBV5-4|TRBJ2-7|.
CATSGGAFEEQYF
TGTGCCACAAGCGGGGGGGCTTTTGAAGAGCAGTACTTC
>.|TRBV6-6|TRBJ1-1|.
CASGLRGRSDTEAFF
TGTGCCAGCGGACTAAGGGGACGTTCCGACACTGAAGCTTTCTTT
>.|TRBV7-7|TRBJ2-5|once
CASSLDGFQETQYF
TGTGCTAGCAGCTTAGACGGGTTCCAAGAGACCCAGTACTTC
>.|TRBV15|TRBJ2-7|.
CATSRVRNRLSYEQYF
TGTGCCACCAGCAGAGTTCGGAACAGGCTCTCCTACGAGCAGTACTTC
>.|TRBV18|TRBJ1-3|.
CASSPARGRDTIYF
TGTGCCAGCTCTCCGGCCAGGGGTCGGGACACCATATATTTT
>TRBD2|TRBV10-1|TRBJ2-1|.
CASSPAGANNEQFF
TGCGCCAGCAGCCCAGCGGGGGCCAACAATGAGCAGTTCTTC
>.|TRBV29-1|TRBJ1-2|.
CSVESQGPDYGYTF
TGCAGCGTCGAGAGTCAGGGACCCGACTATGGCTACACCTTC
>.|TRBV2|TRBJ2-5|.
CASSFRARGGETQYF
TGTGCCAGCAGTTTCCGGGCCCGGGGAGGAGAGACCCAGTACTTC
>.|TRBV19|TRBJ2-7|.
CASSPRADSYKQYF
TGTGCCAGTAGTCCCCGGGCCGACTCCTACAAGCAGTACTTC
>.|TRBV5-5|TRBJ1-5|.
CASSLAGPNSNQPQHF
TGTGCCAGCAGCTTAGCGGGGCCAAATAGCAATCAGCCCCAGCATTTT
>.|TRBV11-3|TRBJ1-1|.
CASSLTGENTEAFF
TGTGCCAGCAGCTTGACAGGAGAGAACACTGAAGCTTTCTTT
>TRBD1|TRBV4-1|TRBJ1-1|once
CASSPRGQSPTEAFF
TGCGCCAGCAGCCCGCGGGGACAGTCCCCCACTGAAGCTTTCTTT